Each of the 32 T cell receptor beta chains below was sequenced from the same sample in a study of shared clonotypes between healthy human individuals. Assay: immunoSEQ multiplex PCR; the TCRdb copy retains only in-frame clones and omits some. The sample comprises over 1.4 million clones, roughly 96% of which are singletons, and over 1% rests with the top ten. The sequencing sample was made of naive CD4+ T cells sorted from blood. The subset is: CD45RA+ positively selected. These receptors were collected from a man under 40 in good health.

This clone was recorded once. The chain recombines TRBV5-1 with TRBJ1-1, with 9 bases identical to TRBD1. CDR3 length equals 17 residues. The V gene's germline CDR1 is SGHRS and CDR2 YFSETQ. The V and J ends lost 5 bases and 0 bases, in that order; junction bases with no gene match: 11. The CDR3 nucleotides are TGCGCCAGCAGTCCGGACAGGGGTAGGGCCATGAACACTGAAGCTTTCTTT. Protein sequence: CASSPDRGRAMNTEAFF. The complete variable domain, with remaining parts taken from reference TRBV5-1 and TRBJ1-1, reads KAGVTQTPRYLIKTRGQQVTLSCSPISGHRSVSWYQQTPGQGLQFLFEYFSETQRNKGNFPGRFSGRQFSNSRSEMNVSTLELGDSALYLCASSPDRGRAMNTEAFFGQGTRLTVV.

The CDR3 protein is CASSLGSKSYNEQFF. The CDR3 DNA follows: TGTGCCAGCAGCTTAGGTTCAAAGTCCTACAATGAGCAGTTCTTC. This rearrangement joins TRBV7-6 to TRBJ2-1; D is undetermined. Trimming shortened V by 1 base and J by 1 base, and 8 bases separated the two germline ends. The length of the CDR3 is 15 residues. Looked up from germline, CDR1 is SGHVS and CDR2 is FNYEAQ. Supplemented by reference TRBV7-6 and TRBJ2-1, the full variable domain reads GAGVSQSPRYKVTKRGQDVALRCDPISGHVSLYWYRQALGQGPEFLTYFNYEAQQDKSGLPNDRFSAERPEGSISTLTIQRTEQRDSAMYRCASSLGSKSYNEQFFGPGTRLTVL.

The chain employs TRBV5-1 and TRBJ2-3; 10 nucleotides align to TRBD2. The CDR3 loop spans 16 amino acids. CDR1 is SGHRS, CDR2 YFSETQ, per germline. With V trimmed by 4 bases and J by 0 bases, 5 bases remained unmatched. CDR3 nucleotide sequence: TGCGCCAGCAGCCCCGGGACTAGCGAGAGCACAGATACGCAGTATTTT. Protein product: CASSPGTSESTDTQYF.

The chain couples TRBV2 to TRBJ2-5, with D possibly matching TRBD2 (6 bases). The length of the CDR3 is 16 residues. The germline V and J ends were trimmed by 8 bases and 5 bases, with 24 bases remaining between them. Germline CDR1 and CDR2: SNHLY and FYNNEI. The CDR3 is CASSTYSSVGWETQYF. The CDR3 DNA is TGTGCCAGCTCCACCTACTCTAGCGTAGGGTGGGAGACCCAGTACTTC.

A single count supports this clone. J is TRBJ2-7 and V is TRBV11-2; 12 bases fit TRBD2. Germline loops: CDR1 SGHAT, CDR2 FQNNGV. With V trimmed by 4 bases and J by 4 bases, 5 bases remained unmatched. This CDR3 region has 15 residues. CDR3: CASSSGLAGDYEQYF. The DNA of the CDR3 is TGTGCCAGCAGCTCGGGACTAGCGGGTGATTACGAGCAGTACTTC.

The chain uses TRBV18 and TRBJ2-1; 9 nucleotides line up with TRBD2. Trimming cost V 3 bases and J 9 bases; bases outside gene matches: 9. Germline CDR1 and CDR2: KGHSH and LQKENI. CDR3 size: 15 residues. The CDR3 bases are TGTGCCAGCTCACCTCTTGCGGGAGGGCCGGGTGAGCAGTTCTTC. This gives the protein CASSPLAGGPGEQFF.

This clone was seen only once. Distinct nucleotide sequences in the sample also encode this CDR3. The V call is TRBV28, the J call TRBJ2-7; the D is unclear. CDR1 and CDR2 (germline): MDHEN, SYDVKM. Trimming pared 6 bases from V and 4 bases from J, leaving 4 bases between. This CDR3 comprises 10 residues. The CDR3 DNA sequence: TGTGCCAGCAGGGGGTACGAGCAGTACTTC. Its protein product is CASRGYEQYF.

The chain uses TRBV7-9 and TRBJ2-1; D possibly corresponds to TRBD2 (5 bases). This CDR3 comprises 14 residues. Trimming shortened V by 2 bases and J by 12 bases, and 17 bases separated the two germline ends. From germline, CDR1 is SEHNR and CDR2 FQNEAQ (reference sequence). CDR3 bases: TGTGCCAGCAGCTTAACTGGCGCGACGGGAAGGCAGTTCTTC. Protein sequence: CASSLTGATGRQFF.

The genes are TRBV14 and TRBJ2-1; D might be TRBD2 (5 bases). The germline CDR1 and CDR2 sequences are SGHDN and FVKESK. Between the trimmed V and J ends, which lost 5 bases and 5 bases, there was a span of 19 bases. The CDR3 has 16 residues. The CDR3 bases are TGTGCCAGCAGCTCGTTAGGGTGGCGGGCGCACAATGAGCAGTTCTTC. Translating gives CASSSLGWRAHNEQFF.

This chain links TRBV9 with TRBJ1-3; 8 nucleotides line up with TRBD1. V was clipped by 6 bases and J by 1 base; unmatched bases: 6. From germline, CDR1 is SGDLS and CDR2 YYNGEE. The CDR3 is 15 residues long. The CDR3 is CASTETGVSGNTIYF. Written as DNA, the CDR3 is TGTGCCAGCACCGAGACAGGGGTGTCTGGAAACACCATATATTTT.

This rearrangement joins TRBV7-8 to TRBJ2-1, with no clear D. Per germline, CDR1 SGHVS and CDR2 FQNEAQ. V lost 0 bases, J lost 8 bases, and 17 bases lay in between. CDR3 size: 16 residues. CDR3 protein: CASSLARRPVSYEQFF. The CDR3 coding sequence is TGTGCCAGCAGCTTAGCCCGCCGCCCCGTCTCGTATGAGCAGTTCTTC.

The chain carries TRBV18 and TRBJ2-3; TRBD1 is a possible D gene (6 bases). V shed 4 bases and J shed 0 bases, with 11 bases lying between them. Germline V lookup: CDR1 KGHSH, CDR2 LQKENI. The CDR3 runs 15 residues. CDR3 residues: CASSRTEVSTDTQYF. As DNA, the CDR3 is TGTGCCAGCTCACGGACAGAGGTTAGCACAGATACGCAGTATTTT.

In the case of this clone: In the same sample, other DNA sequences code for this CDR3. The rearrangement uses TRBV7-8 and TRBJ1-1, with a possible D match to TRBD1 (5 bases). This CDR3 has 13 residues. The V gene's germline CDR1 is SGHVS and CDR2 FQNEAQ. V was pared by 4 bases and J by 1 base, with 7 bases between. The CDR3 bases are TGTGCCAGCAGCTCTACAGGGAACACTGAAGCTTTCTTT. This codes for CASSSTGNTEAFF.

The chain carries TRBV7-9 and TRBJ2-1; TRBD1 matches 7 bases. V was clipped by 8 bases and J by 6 bases; unmatched bases: 10. Germline values: CDR1 SEHNR, CDR2 FQNEAQ (reference sequence). This CDR3 comprises 14 residues. CDR3: CASRPGQLLNEQFF. The CDR3 DNA reads TGTGCCAGCCGACCGGGACAGCTCCTCAATGAGCAGTTCTTC.

The CDR3 nucleotides read TGTGCCAGCAGCTTAGACAGGGGGCCGAACAATGAGCAGTTCTTC. Protein sequence: CASSLDRGPNNEQFF. The chain joins TRBV11-2 to TRBJ2-1, with 8 bases fitting TRBD1. CDR1 and CDR2 (germline): SGHAT, FQNNGV. This CDR3 has 15 residues. J was trimmed by 5 bases and V by 0 bases; bases with no gene match: 3.

The gene calls are TRBV2 and TRBJ2-1; 8 nucleotides align to TRBD1. This CDR3 comprises 16 residues. With 6 bases clipped from V and 9 bases from J, the junction kept 16 bases outside the gene matches. Germline V gives CDR1 SNHLY, CDR2 FYNNEI. CDR3 nucleotide sequence: TGTGCCAGCAGAAGACAGGGGTCAGGTATGGTAGGTGAGCAGTTCTTC. It translates to CASRRQGSGMVGEQFF.

The chain combines TRBV6-5 with TRBJ2-1, with D possibly TRBD2 on 6 matching bases. Trimming cost V 3 bases and J 7 bases, with 13 bases left between them. The CDR3 consists of 14 residues. Germline lookup yields CDR1 MNHEY and CDR2 SVGAGI. The CDR3 is CASSYGGGVNEQFF. In DNA, the CDR3 is TGTGCCAGCAGTTATGGGGGAGGAGTGAATGAGCAGTTCTTC.

A single count supports this clone. The chain links TRBV28 to TRBJ1-5, with a weak D call TRBD1 (6 bases). Germline V lookup: CDR1 MDHEN, CDR2 SYDVKM. V was trimmed by 6 bases and J by 6 bases, leaving 15 bases between them. CDR3 length: 14 amino acids. CDR3 residues: CASSRGQLVQPQHF. The CDR3 bases are TGTGCCAGCAGCCGTGGACAGCTAGTTCAGCCCCAGCATTTT. The whole variable domain, remainder taken from reference TRBV28 and TRBJ1-5, is DVKVTQSSRYLVKRTGEKVFLECVQDMDHENMFWYRQDPGLGLRLIYFSYDVKMKEKGDIPEGYSVSREKKERFSLILESASTNQTSMYLCASSRGQLVQPQHFGDGTRLSIL.

The genes are TRBV11-3 and TRBJ1-1; the D gene is possibly TRBD1 (5 bases). Trimming stripped 5 bases from V and 4 bases from J, with 17 bases between. The length of the CDR3 is 15 residues. The germline V gene has CDR1 SGHNT and CDR2 YENEEA. The CDR3 DNA is TGTGCCAGCAGCCCAACGTCAGGGACGATCACTGAAGCTTTCTTT. It codes for CASSPTSGTITEAFF. The full variable domain, its missing parts supplied by reference TRBV11-3 and TRBJ1-1, is EAGVVQSPRYKIIEKKQPVAFWCNPISGHNTLYWYLQNLGQGPELLIRYENEEAVDDSQLPKDRFSAERLKGVDSTLKIQPAELGDSAVYLCASSPTSGTITEAFFGQGTRLTVV.

This clone was seen just once. Other DNA variants within this sample encode the same CDR3. The chain couples TRBV5-1 to TRBJ1-3, with 7 bases identical to TRBD1. The trim removed 4 bases at V and 3 bases at J, leaving 4 bases unmatched. There are 14 residues in the CDR3. CDR1 and CDR2 from the germline V gene are SGHRS and YFSETQ. The CDR3 sequence: CASSPDRVGNTIYF. DNA of the CDR3: TGCGCCAGCAGCCCAGACAGGGTTGGAAACACCATATATTTT.

The chain joins TRBV23-1 to TRBJ1-4; D perhaps matches TRBD1 (6 bases). TRBV23-1 carries the ORF label, with uncertain function. V was trimmed by 0 bases and J by 7 bases, leaving 12 bases between them. CDR3 length equals 15 residues. CDR3 sequence: CASSQSWGHREKLFF. As DNA, the CDR3 is TGCGCCAGCAGTCAATCGTGGGGGCATCGTGAAAAACTGTTTTTT.

As concerns this clone: Different DNA sequences within this sample yield the same CDR3. The chain combines TRBV19 with TRBJ2-7; 8 bases fit TRBD1. The J segment lost 2 bases and the V segment lost 1 base, leaving 4 bases of the junction unmatched. Per the germline V gene, CDR1 is LNHDA and CDR2 is SQIVND (reference sequence). This CDR3 is 15 amino acids long. The chain's CDR3 is CASSIGTGRPYEQYF. The CDR3 DNA reads TGTGCCAGTAGTATAGGGACAGGGCGTCCCTACGAGCAGTACTTC.

For this clone: The sample holds other DNA sequences that translate to the same CDR3. The rearrangement uses TRBV6-5 and TRBJ1-5; D not resolved. Germline V lookup: CDR1 MNHEY, CDR2 SVGAGI. V was cut by 2 bases and J by 3 bases, with 5 bases left in between. The CDR3 has 13 residues. The CDR3 protein is CASSYRDNQPQHF. In DNA form, the CDR3 reads TGTGCCAGCAGTTACAGGGACAATCAGCCCCAGCATTTT.

This chain connects TRBV15 to TRBJ2-1; D not certain. V was cut by 0 bases and J by 5 bases, with 11 bases left in between. CDR1 is LNHNV and CDR2 is YYDKDF in the germline V gene (reference sequence). The CDR3 covers 15 residues. CDR3 protein: CATSREYVPDNEQFF. CDR3 DNA sequence: TGTGCCACCAGCAGAGAGTATGTTCCGGACAATGAGCAGTTCTTC.

This clone was detected once. This specimen includes other DNA sequences encoding the same CDR3. This chain joins TRBV7-3 and TRBJ2-2; D may be TRBD2 (6 bases). Looked up from germline, CDR1 is SGHTA and CDR2 is FQGTGA. V was shortened by 5 bases and J by 2 bases, with 9 bases between the two germline ends. CDR3 length: 14 residues. CDR3 bases: TGTGCCAGCAGCAGAGGACTAAACACCGGGGAGCTGTTTTTT. This gives the protein CASSRGLNTGELFF. The full variable domain, rest sourced from reference TRBV7-3 and TRBJ2-2, is GAGVSQTPSNKVTEKGKYVELRCDPISGHTALYWYRQSLGQGPEFLIYFQGTGAADDSGLPNDRFFAVRPEGSVSTLKIQRTERGDSAVYLCASSRGLNTGELFFGEGSRLTVL.

The chain has TRBV11-2 and TRBJ2-5; D is uncertain. Germline CDR1 reads SGHAT; CDR2 reads FQNNGV. V lost 2 bases to trimming and J lost 5 bases, with 12 bases between them. The CDR3 spans 14 residues. The CDR3 coding sequence is TGTGCCAGCAGCTTAAGCGTAGGGCGGGAGACCCAGTACTTC. Its protein is CASSLSVGRETQYF.

The genes are TRBV5-1 and TRBJ2-1; 9 bases agree with TRBD2. Looked up from germline, CDR1 is SGHRS and CDR2 is YFSETQ. V lost 3 bases to trimming and J lost 5 bases; unmatched junction nucleotides: 12. CDR3 length: 17 residues. The CDR3 spells CASSSGMAGGPNNEQFF. The CDR3 region has the DNA TGCGCCAGCAGCTCTGGGATGGCGGGAGGGCCGAACAATGAGCAGTTCTTC.

The V gene is TRBV6-6, the J gene TRBJ2-7; D remains unclear. With 2 bases removed from V and 2 bases from J, the gap between germline ends came to 7 bases. Germline V CDR1 and CDR2: MNHNY, SVGAGI (reference sequence). The CDR3 length is 13 residues. The CDR3 DNA sequence: TGTGCCAGCAGTTACGACCTTACCTACGAGCAGTACTTC. Its protein product is CASSYDLTYEQYF.

This clone was recorded only once. J is TRBJ2-2 and V is TRBV19; 10 bases are shared with TRBD1. The ends lost 9 bases at V and 4 bases at J; junction bases unmatched: 8. The CDR3 contains 15 residues. The V gene's germline CDR1 is LNHDA and CDR2 SQIVND (reference sequence). The DNA for the CDR3 is TGTGCCAGCCAGACAGGGGGCATGGTCACCGGGGAGCTGTTTTTT. Translated: CASQTGGMVTGELFF.

This chain uses TRBV10-3 with TRBJ2-7, with D hard to call. Trimming shortened V by 5 bases and J by 0 bases, and 2 bases separated the two germline ends. From germline, CDR1 is ENHRY and CDR2 SYGVKD. This CDR3 is 11 amino acids long. The CDR3 DNA reads TGTGCCATCAGTAACTCCTACGAGCAGTACTTC. It translates to CAISNSYEQYF.

This chain connects TRBV10-3 to TRBJ2-2; D uncertain. Trimming shortened V by 3 bases and J by 5 bases, and 4 bases separated the two germline ends. CDR3 length: 12 residues. The V gene's germline CDR1 is ENHRY and CDR2 SYGVKD. The CDR3 sequence: CAISEGTGELFF. CDR3 nucleotides: TGTGCCATCAGTGAAGGGACCGGGGAGCTGTTTTTT.

This rearrangement joins TRBV7-8 to TRBJ2-5, with D hard to call. This CDR3 contains 14 residues. In germline, CDR1 is SGHVS, CDR2 FQNEAQ. V shed 2 bases and J shed 1 base, with 8 bases lying between them. As DNA, the CDR3 is TGTGCCAGCAGCTTAATTGCGGTCCAAGAGACCCAGTACTTC. Encoded protein: CASSLIAVQETQYF.